This entry lists 14 T cell receptor beta chains sequenced from one sample in a study of blood T cell repertoires in COVID-19. Assay used: immunoSEQ multiplex PCR; TCRdb lists only in-frame clones, some missing. The data hold around 310,000 clones, with 90% observed a single time. Sequencing was done on a sample of peripheral blood. Receptors were obtained from a woman between 35 and 50 years old with COVID-19, enrolled during active disease.

The rearrangement links TRBV19 to TRBJ2-3; 11 nucleotides agree with TRBD2. Germline V lookup: CDR1 LNHDA, CDR2 SQIVND (reference sequence). Losses at the gene ends were 1 base for V and 4 bases for J; bases not matched to a gene: 1. The CDR3 sequence is 15 residues long. The chain's CDR3 is CASSIGSGRADTQYF. The CDR3 DNA reads TGTGCCAGTAGTATAGGTAGCGGGAGGGCAGATACGCAGTATTTT.

This clone was seen just once. The J gene is TRBJ2-7, the V gene TRBV27; D might be TRBD1 (6 bases). Trimming removed 2 bases at V and 0 bases at J, with 11 bases between. CDR1 and CDR2 from the germline V gene are MNHEY and SMNVEV (reference sequence). CDR3 length: 15 residues. The CDR3, as DNA: TGTGCCAGCAGTTTAACAGGGCCCATCTCCTACGAGCAGTACTTC. Amino acids: CASSLTGPISYEQYF.

This chain joins TRBV5-6 and TRBJ2-1, with 7 bases matching TRBD2. This CDR3 comprises 15 residues. In germline, CDR1 is SGHDT, CDR2 YYEEEE. The junction had 8 bases not matched to a gene; V was cut back by 4 bases and J by 4 bases. The CDR3 bases are TGTGCCAGCAGCCTACCGGGGAGGGCTTACAATGAGCAGTTCTTC. Protein product: CASSLPGRAYNEQFF.

The gene calls are TRBV12-5 and TRBJ2-7, with D tentatively TRBD2 (5 bases). CDR1 is LGHNT and CDR2 is FRNRAP in the germline V gene. The CDR3 contains 17 residues. V lost 1 base, J lost 7 bases, and 23 bases lay in between. CDR3: CASGLASPGMLSGEQYF. In DNA form, the CDR3 reads TGTGCTAGTGGTTTGGCATCTCCCGGGATGCTATCGGGGGAGCAGTACTTC.

This clone appeared once. The genes are TRBV5-8 and TRBJ2-5, with 10 bases identical to TRBD1. After removal of 4 bases from V and 4 bases from J, the junction contained 4 bases not matched to a gene. Germline-derived CDR1 and CDR2 are SGHTS and YDEGEE. CDR3 length: 14 amino acids. The CDR3 sequence is CASSQDRGRETQYF. The CDR3 nucleotides are TGTGCCAGCAGCCAAGACAGGGGGCGAGAGACCCAGTACTTC.

The genes are TRBV9 and TRBJ2-1, with D unresolved. Germline loops: CDR1 SGDLS, CDR2 YYNGEE. Trimming took off 4 bases at V and 10 bases at J, with 15 bases between the two ends. The CDR3 consists of 13 residues. The DNA of the CDR3 is TGTGCCAGCAGCCCCCTTAGTTTTTACGAGCAGTTCTTC. Translation gives CASSPLSFYEQFF.

This clone was recorded a few times. V and J are TRBV13 and TRBJ1-6; tentative D call: TRBD1 (5 bases). The germline gives CDR1 PRHDT, CDR2 FYEKMQ (reference sequence). V lost 6 bases to trimming and J lost 9 bases, with 15 bases between them. The CDR3 covers 14 residues. Here the CDR3 DNA reads TGTGCCAGCAGTTCGGGACGGGGGAGTTCACCCCTCCACTTT. Translated, it gives CASSSGRGSSPLHF.

This clone was observed once. V and J are TRBV10-1 and TRBJ2-7; D possibly corresponds to TRBD2 (6 bases). Per the germline V gene, CDR1 is WNHNN and CDR2 is SYGVQD (reference sequence). CDR3 length: 18 residues. V lost 0 bases and J lost 2, with 20 bases in between. CDR3 coding DNA: TGCGCCAGCAGTGAGTCGAGGGCTGCGGGACCCTATCCCTACGAGCAGTACTTC. Protein product: CASSESRAAGPYPYEQYF.

This clone was counted between two and nine times. The rearrangement uses TRBV5-1 and TRBJ1-6; possible D gene TRBD1, 5 bases. Germline V lookup: CDR1 SGHRS, CDR2 YFSETQ. The CDR3 covers 15 residues. V lost 5 bases and J lost 0, with 9 bases in between. CDR3 DNA sequence: TGCGCCAGCAGGGAGGGGAGCTCCTATAATTCACCCCTCCACTTT. Translation: CASREGSSYNSPLHF.

The chain links TRBV5-1 to TRBJ2-3; 8 nucleotides agree with TRBD2. J gave up 1 base and V 3 bases, and 7 bases lay outside the gene matches. The CDR3 is 16 amino acids. Germline V gene data show CDR1 as SGHRS and CDR2 as YFSETQ. CDR3 protein: CASSSGLAAGTDTQYF. The CDR3 DNA reads TGCGCCAGCAGCTCCGGACTAGCAGCGGGCACAGATACGCAGTATTTT.

This clone was recorded once. V and J are TRBV9 and TRBJ1-1, with 7 bases matching TRBD1. CDR1 is SGDLS and CDR2 is YYNGEE in the germline V gene. The V gene end was trimmed by 0 bases and the J gene end by 2 bases; junction bases not matched to a gene: 4. The CDR3 has 15 residues. The CDR3 DNA reads TGTGCCAGCAGCGTAGCCGGGACAGACAACACTGAAGCTTTCTTT. Its protein is CASSVAGTDNTEAFF.

J is TRBJ2-1 and V is TRBV5-6; TRBD2 agrees at 14 bases. The CDR3 runs 15 residues. CDR1 SGHDT and CDR2 YYEEEE come from the germline V gene. Germline trimming cut 3 bases from V and 6 bases from J; bases unmatched to any gene: 2. This chain's CDR3 is CASSSGLAGGNEQFF. CDR3 bases: TGTGCCAGCAGCTCAGGACTAGCGGGAGGCAATGAGCAGTTCTTC.

Notes on this clone: Other DNA sequences from this sample encode an identical CDR3 as well. V and J are TRBV5-1 and TRBJ2-5, with no clear D. CDR3 length: 13 residues. V lost 0 bases, J lost 3 bases, and 6 bases lay in between. Per germline, CDR1 SGHRS and CDR2 YFSETQ. The CDR3, as DNA: TGCGCCAGCAGCTTGGGCAGTGAAGAGACCCAGTACTTC. Its protein is CASSLGSEETQYF. Drawing the rest from reference TRBV5-1 and TRBJ2-5, the complete variable domain is KAGVTQTPRYLIKTRGQQVTLSCSPISGHRSVSWYQQTPGQGLQFLFEYFSETQRNKGNFPGRFSGRQFSNSRSEMNVSTLELGDSALYLCASSLGSEETQYFGPGTRLLVL.

V usage is TRBV5-5 and J usage is TRBJ1-4; no definite D call. Trimming took 3 bases from V and 7 from J, leaving 19 bases between them. Looked up from germline, CDR1 is SGHKS and CDR2 is YYEKEE (reference sequence). There are 16 residues in the CDR3. As DNA, the CDR3 is TGTGCCAGCAGCTCGGGAATGGAGGGCAGTGGTGAAAAACTGTTTTTT. Encoded protein: CASSSGMEGSGEKLFF.